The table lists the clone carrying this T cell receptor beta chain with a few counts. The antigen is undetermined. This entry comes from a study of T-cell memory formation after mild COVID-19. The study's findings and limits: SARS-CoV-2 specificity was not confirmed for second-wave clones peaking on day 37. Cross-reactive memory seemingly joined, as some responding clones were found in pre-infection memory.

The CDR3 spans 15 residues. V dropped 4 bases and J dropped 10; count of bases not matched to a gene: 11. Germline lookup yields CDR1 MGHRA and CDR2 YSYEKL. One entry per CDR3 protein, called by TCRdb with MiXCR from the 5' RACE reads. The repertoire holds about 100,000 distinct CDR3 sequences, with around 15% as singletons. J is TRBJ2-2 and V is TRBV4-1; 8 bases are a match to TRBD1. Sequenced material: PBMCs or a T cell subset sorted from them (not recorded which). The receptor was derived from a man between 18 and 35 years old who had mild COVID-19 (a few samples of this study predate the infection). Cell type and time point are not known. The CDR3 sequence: CASSLQGGWGVELFF. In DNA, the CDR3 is TGCGCCAGCAGCCTACAGGGGGGCTGGGGAGTGGAGCTGTTTTTT.